A single sample is the source of the 15 T cell receptor beta chains below, sequenced in a study of T cell responses to AZD1222 COVID-19 vaccine. Clones were sequenced by immunoSEQ multiplex PCR, and TCRdb holds only the in-frame ones, with some missing. The sample carries 150,000 to 180,000 clones, about 90% recorded once. The input for sequencing was peripheral blood, taken 28 days after the second AZD1222 dose. The source of these receptors is an adult who received the AZD1222 COVID-19 vaccine.

The chain combines TRBV7-2 with TRBJ1-3; perhaps TRBD1 as D (5 bases). CDR3 length equals 14 residues. Germline V gene sequence: CDR1 SGHTA, CDR2 FQGNSA. The V and J ends lost 3 bases and 5 bases respectively, with 11 bases between them. CDR3 sequence (DNA): TGTGCCAGCAGCTTCGGGGGGATTAGAAACACCATATATTTT. This codes for CASSFGGIRNTIYF.

The rearrangement links TRBV6-6 to TRBJ1-5, with D perhaps matching TRBD1 (6 bases). Trimming left V 5 bases short and J 5 bases short, with 10 bases between. CDR3 length: 13 amino acids. Germline-derived CDR1 and CDR2 are MNHNY and SVGAGI (reference sequence). CDR3 DNA sequence: TGTGCCAGCAGTGGGGAGGGGGATCAGCCCCAGCATTTT. Encoded protein: CASSGEGDQPQHF.

The DNA for the CDR3 is TGTGCCAGCAGCCAAGAGGGTGAGGGCAGCTCCTACGAGCAGTACTTC. It translates to CASSQEGEGSSYEQYF. The rearrangement links TRBV3-1 (or the pseudogene TRBV3-2) to TRBJ2-7; TRBD2 is a possible D gene (5 bases). The CDR3 is made up of 16 amino acids. Germline CDR1 and CDR2: LGHDT and YNNKEL (reference sequence). With 0 bases removed from V and 0 bases from J, the gap between germline ends came to 12 bases.

V is TRBV3-1 (or the pseudogene TRBV3-2) and J is TRBJ2-1; the match to TRBD2 covers 7 bases. The CDR3 sequence is 17 residues long. With 4 bases clipped from V and 4 bases from J, the junction kept 13 bases outside the gene matches. Germline values: CDR1 LGHDT, CDR2 YNNKEL (reference sequence). CDR3 coding DNA: TGTGCCAGCAGCCCCCAACCGAGGTCTAGCGGTTACAATGAGCAGTTCTTC. The encoded protein is CASSPQPRSSGYNEQFF.

The V gene is TRBV9, the J gene TRBJ2-3; D is perhaps TRBD1 (5 bases). From germline, CDR1 is SGDLS and CDR2 YYNGEE. V shed 2 bases and J shed 1 base, with 5 bases lying between them. CDR3 length: 13 residues. CDR3 protein: CASSVRGTDTQYF. In nucleotides, the CDR3 is TGTGCCAGCAGCGTCAGGGGCACAGATACGCAGTATTTT. The whole variable domain, remainder taken from reference TRBV9 and TRBJ2-3, is DSGVTQTPKHLITATGQRVTLRCSPRSGDLSVYWYQQSLDQGLQFLIQYYNGEERAKGNILERFSAQQFPDLHSELNLSSLELGDSALYFCASSVRGTDTQYFGPGTRLTVL.

The chain uses TRBV7-2 and TRBJ2-5; D not certain. The germline V and J ends were trimmed by 6 bases and 2 bases, with 16 bases remaining between them. This CDR3 has 15 residues. Germline V lookup: CDR1 SGHTA, CDR2 FQGNSA. The CDR3 DNA follows: TGTGCCAGCAGTCTTGAGTCGACTGCTCAAGAGACCCAGTACTTC. This gives the protein CASSLESTAQETQYF.

V is TRBV6-5 and J is TRBJ2-7; tentative D call: TRBD1 (6 bases). The CDR3 loop spans 13 amino acids. Trimming cost V 10 bases and J 1 base, with 14 bases left between them. Germline V CDR1 and CDR2: MNHEY, SVGAGI. CDR3 region: CATEDSPSYEQYF. The CDR3 bases are TGTGCCACCGAGGACAGTCCTTCCTACGAGCAGTACTTC.

The rearrangement links TRBV29-1 to TRBJ2-7; TRBD2 matches 9 bases. Germline V gene lookup returns CDR1 SQVTM and CDR2 ANQGSEA. The trim removed 2 bases at V and 6 bases at J, leaving 5 bases unmatched. CDR3 size: 13 residues. Here the CDR3 reads CSVERGRAGEQYF. For the CDR3, the DNA is TGCAGCGTTGAACGCGGGAGGGCCGGCGAGCAGTACTTC.

The chain couples TRBV5-5 to TRBJ2-7, with D possibly TRBD1 on 6 matching bases. Germline lookup yields CDR1 SGHKS and CDR2 YYEKEE (reference sequence). The CDR3 runs 14 residues. V lost 4 bases and J 2 bases, leaving 13 bases between the germline ends. Here the CDR3 DNA reads TGTGCCAGCAGCCGGACAGATAGGACCTACGAGCAGTACTTC. Protein sequence: CASSRTDRTYEQYF.

This chain uses TRBV2 with TRBJ1-4; the D is unclear. Looked up from germline, CDR1 is SNHLY and CDR2 is FYNNEI. The CDR3 covers 14 residues. V lost 7 bases to trimming and J lost 2 bases, with 11 bases between them. The chain's CDR3 is CASNYGGTNEKLFF. The CDR3 region has the DNA TGTGCCAGCAACTATGGAGGGACTAATGAAAAACTGTTTTTT.

This chain joins TRBV10-3 and TRBJ2-2, with TRBD2 identical over 12 bases. The germline gives CDR1 ENHRY, CDR2 SYGVKD. Germline trimming cut 0 bases from V and 7 bases from J; bases unmatched to any gene: 18. This CDR3 comprises 21 residues. CDR3 DNA sequence: TGTGCCATCAGTGAGTCAGGGCCTAGCGGGAGGGCCATGTTTAACGGCGGGGAGCTGTTTTTT. This translates into CAISESGPSGRAMFNGGELFF.

This chain uses TRBV5-1 with TRBJ2-7; possible D gene TRBD1, 5 bases. The V gene's germline CDR1 is SGHRS and CDR2 YFSETQ. The CDR3 runs 16 residues. Trimming shortened V by 0 bases and J by 3 bases, and 16 bases separated the two germline ends. This CDR3 is CASSLAAAGIFYEQYF. The DNA for the CDR3 is TGCGCCAGCAGCTTGGCCGCGGCAGGGATTTTCTACGAGCAGTACTTC.

This clone occurred a few times. This chain joins TRBV2 and TRBJ1-1; TRBD1 is a possible D gene (6 bases). Per germline, CDR1 SNHLY and CDR2 FYNNEI. This CDR3 has 13 amino acids. V dropped 6 bases and J dropped 1 base, with 9 bases sitting between them. CDR3 bases: TGTGCCAGCAGAGAACAGGGGAACACTGAAGCTTTCTTT. Translated, it gives CASREQGNTEAFF. The variable domain in full, completed from reference TRBV2 and TRBJ1-1, reads EPEVTQTPSHQVTQMGQEVILRCVPISNHLYFYWYRQILGQKVEFLVSFYNNEISEKSEIFDDQFSVERPDGSNFTLKIRSTKLEDSAMYFCASREQGNTEAFFGQGTRLTVV.

The chain couples TRBV11-2 to TRBJ1-1; D gene ambiguous. The V end was cut by 0 bases, the J end by 1 base, with 12 bases between. Looked up from germline, CDR1 is SGHAT and CDR2 is FQNNGV. The CDR3 is 16 amino acids. The CDR3 spells CASSLDRGLPNTEAFF. The CDR3 DNA is TGTGCCAGCAGCTTAGATCGAGGTCTCCCGAACACTGAAGCTTTCTTT.

This chain joins TRBV18 and TRBJ2-2, with TRBD1 identical over 8 bases. Losses at the gene ends were 3 bases for V and 5 bases for J; bases not matched to a gene: 5. Germline V lookup: CDR1 KGHSH, CDR2 LQKENI. This CDR3 region has 15 residues. DNA for the CDR3: TGTGCCAGCTCACCGGCCACAGGGGGGACCGGGGAGCTGTTTTTT. This codes for CASSPATGGTGELFF.